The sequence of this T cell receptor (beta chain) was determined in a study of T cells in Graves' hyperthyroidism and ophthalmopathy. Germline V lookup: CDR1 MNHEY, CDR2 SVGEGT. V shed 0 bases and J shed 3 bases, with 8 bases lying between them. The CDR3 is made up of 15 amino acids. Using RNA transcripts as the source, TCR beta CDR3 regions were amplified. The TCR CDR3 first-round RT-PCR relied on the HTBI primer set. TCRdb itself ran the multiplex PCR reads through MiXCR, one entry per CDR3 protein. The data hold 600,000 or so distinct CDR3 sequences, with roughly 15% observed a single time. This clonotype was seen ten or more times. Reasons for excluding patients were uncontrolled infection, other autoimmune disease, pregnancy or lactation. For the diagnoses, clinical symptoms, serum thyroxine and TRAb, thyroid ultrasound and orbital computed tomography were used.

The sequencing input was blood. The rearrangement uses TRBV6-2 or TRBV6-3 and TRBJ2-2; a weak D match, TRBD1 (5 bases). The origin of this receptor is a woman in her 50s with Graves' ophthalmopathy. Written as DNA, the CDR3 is TGTGCCAGCAGTTACTCCACAGGCCACACCGGGGAGCTGTTTTTT. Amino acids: CASSYSTGHTGELFF.